The clone carrying this TCR beta chain showed up just once. TCRdb's table, derived via immunoSEQ multiplex PCR, lists solely in-frame clones and lacks some. Of millions of clones detected, 85% to 95% appear once; the ten largest clones hold roughly 0.13%. The germline gives CDR1 SEHNR, CDR2 FQNEAQ (reference sequence). The CDR3 has 11 residues. V was clipped by 5 bases and J by 8 bases, with 7 bases between them. This sample is drawn from a study of shared clonotypes between healthy human individuals. This TCR derives from a man between 18 and 29 years old in good health. This chain connects TRBV7-9 to TRBJ2-4; unclear D gene. Input material: naive CD4+ T cells sorted from blood. As for subset: CD45RA+ positively selected. CDR3 amino acids: CASSDGDIQYF. For the CDR3, the DNA is TGTGCCAGCAGCGACGGCGACATTCAGTACTTC.